This is a list of T cell receptor beta chains from one sample in a study of shared clonotypes between healthy human individuals. Only in-frame clones appear in the TCRdb table, and some are missing; sequencing was by immunoSEQ multiplex PCR. The sample records some 700,000 clones, around 90% being singletons. The sequencing sample was made of memory CD8+ T cells from PBMCs. These receptors were taken from a man aged 18-30 years in good health. Some clones in this sample may be carry-over from other donors' samples. Both conserved end residues are part of each CDR3. A D gene is named only where the DNA matches it firmly. Clone size is not always given. Where it is, it says once, few, many or a class for expanded clones.

TRBJ1-2	once	TRBV28	NA	CASSTIRQPPGYGYTF	TGTGCCAGCAGTACCATACGACAGCCTCCGGGCTATGGCTACACCTTC
TRBJ1-1	NA	TRBV6-5	NA	CASSYGRGTEAFF	TGTGCCAGCAGTTATGGCCGGGGGACTGAAGCTTTCTTT
TRBJ1-6	NA	TRBV11-2	NA	CASRGVYNSPLHF	TGTGCCAGCAGGGGGGTCTATAATTCACCCCTCCACTTT
TRBJ2-7	NA	TRBV5-5	TRBD1	CASRPRTGGYEQYF	TGTGCCAGCAGACCCCGGACAGGGGGCTACGAGCAGTACTTC
TRBJ1-1	NA	TRBV27	NA	CASSLAWEGFDAFF	TGTGCCAGCAGTTTAGCATGGGAGGGATTTGACGCTTTCTTT
TRBJ1-5	NA	TRBV19	NA	CASSIGLPNQPQHF	TGTGCCAGTAGTATTGGGCTGCCCAATCAGCCCCAGCATTTT
TRBJ2-5	NA	TRBV7-9	TRBD2	CASSPGGGRFFQETQYF	TGTGCCAGCAGCCCCGGGGGGGGGCGGTTTTTCCAAGAGACCCAGTACTTC
TRBJ2-1	NA	TRBV13	NA	CASSLRWEAYNEQFF	TGTGCCAGCAGCCTGAGGTGGGAGGCATACAATGAGCAGTTCTTC
TRBJ1-2	NA	TRBV15	NA	CATSRDRRPNYGYTF	TGTGCCACCAGCAGGGACCGAAGGCCTAACTATGGCTACACCTTC
TRBJ2-3	once	TRBV28	NA	CASSSHRYLTDTQYF	TGTGCCAGCAGTTCCCACAGGTACCTCACAGATACGCAGTATTTT
TRBJ1-1	NA	TRBV19	NA	CASSADMRNTEAFF	TGTGCCAGTAGTGCTGACATGAGGAACACTGAAGCTTTCTTT
TRBJ2-1	once	TRBV4-1	NA	CASSRIQGLNNEQFF	TGCGCCAGCAGCCGAATTCAGGGGCTCAACAATGAGCAGTTCTTC
TRBJ1-4	NA	TRBV16	NA	CASSQLASGRGEKLFF	TGTGCCAGCAGCCAATTAGCTTCGGGACGAGGGGAAAAACTGTTTTTT
TRBJ1-1	NA	TRBV4-1	NA	CASRDLGGAWTEAFF	TGCGCCAGCAGGGATCTGGGGGGGGCGTGGACTGAAGCTTTCTTT
TRBJ1-1	few	TRBV19	NA	CASSDLPGKTEAFF	TGTGCCAGTAGTGACTTACCGGGAAAAACCGAGGCTTTCTTT
TRBJ2-7	NA	TRBV30	TRBD2	CAWNTGGYEQYF	TGTGCCTGGAATACGGGAGGCTACGAGCAGTACTTC
TRBJ2-6	NA	TRBV6-6	NA	CASSYRGTSGANILTF	TGTGCCAGCAGTTACCGCGGTACGTCTGGGGCCAACATCCTGACTTTC
TRBJ1-5	NA	TRBV7-8	TRBD1	CASSTWDRGNQPQHF	TGTGCCAGCAGCACCTGGGACAGGGGCAATCAGCCCCAGCATTTT
TRBJ2-3	many	TRBV4-3	NA	CASSQESDTQYF	TGCGCCAGCAGCCAAGAGTCCGATACGCAGTATTTT
TRBJ2-7	NA	TRBV27	TRBD1	CASSLLSGTGAHYEQYF	TGTGCCAGCAGTCTACTATCCGGGACAGGGGCCCACTACGAGCAGTACTTC
TRBJ1-5	NA	TRBV27	NA	CASSLVGGNQPQHF	TGTGCCAGCAGTTTAGTTGGGGGCAATCAGCCCCAGCATTTT
TRBJ2-7	NA	TRBV10-2	NA	CASSDYVRGYEQYF	TGCGCCAGCAGTGATTACGTTCGAGGTTACGAGCAGTACTTC
TRBJ2-3	once	TRBV7-9	NA	CASSLPLRSTDTQYF	TGTGCCAGCAGCTTACCTCTAAGGAGCACAGATACGCAGTATTTT
TRBJ2-1	NA	TRBV2	NA	CAGERAGWTEFF	TGTGCGGGGGAAAGGGCAGGATGGACGGAGTTCTTC
TRBJ2-1	once	TRBV27	NA	CASSVAVRSYNEQFF	TGTGCCAGCAGTGTAGCGGTTCGCTCCTACAATGAGCAGTTCTTC
TRBJ2-3	once	TRBV9	NA	CASSVADLSPTDTQYF	TGTGCCAGCAGCGTCGCGGACCTCTCTCCCACAGATACGCAGTATTTT
TRBJ2-1	NA	TRBV4-2	NA	CASSQDGRGTYNEQFF	TGTGCCAGCAGCCAAGATGGCAGGGGCACCTACAATGAGCAGTTCTTC
TRBJ1-5	NA	TRBV25-1	NA	CASSDSSRGPQHF	TGTGCCAGCAGCGACTCCTCTAGGGGGCCCCAGCATTTT
TRBJ2-2	once	TRBV6-1	TRBD1	CASRVDRGHTGELFF	TGTGCCAGCAGGGTTGACAGGGGGCACACCGGGGAGCTGTTTTTT
TRBJ2-1	NA	TRBV5-6	TRBD2	CASSSSGSSYNEQFF	TGTGCCAGCAGCTCTAGCGGTAGCTCCTACAATGAGCAGTTCTTC
TRBJ2-7	once	TRBV5-8	NA	CASSSPYKGEYEQYF	TGTGCCAGCAGCTCCCCGTACAAGGGGGAATACGAGCAGTACTTC
TRBJ1-2	NA	TRBV2	NA	CASTNPAVDPGYTF	TGTGCCAGCACCAACCCAGCGGTAGATCCTGGCTACACCTTC
TRBJ1-2	NA	TRBV9	NA	CASSLRGYYGYTF	TGTGCCAGCAGCTTGAGGGGGTACTATGGCTACACCTTC
TRBJ2-1	NA	TRBV9	TRBD2	CASSVARTGASGSYNEQFF	TGTGCCAGCAGCGTAGCGAGAACGGGCGCTAGCGGGAGTTACAATGAGCAGTTCTTC
TRBJ2-3	NA	TRBV28	TRBD2	CASNLRGLAGVADTQYF	TGTGCCAGCAACCTCAGGGGTCTAGCGGGAGTCGCAGATACGCAGTATTTT
TRBJ2-1	NA	TRBV19	NA	CASSASTRGASSYNEQFF	TGTGCCAGTAGTGCCTCGACGAGGGGAGCGAGCTCCTACAATGAGCAGTTCTTC
TRBJ1-1	NA	TRBV19	TRBD1	CASSSIRDRGNTEAFF	TGTGCCAGTAGTAGCATTCGGGACAGGGGGAACACTGAAGCTTTCTTT
TRBJ2-5	NA	TRBV23-1	TRBD1	CASSQSRGLGETQYF	TGCGCCAGCAGTCAATCGAGGGGGCTGGGGGAGACCCAGTACTTC
TRBJ2-3	NA	TRBV6-5	NA	CASSYLRTTDTQYF	TGTGCCAGCAGCTACCTCCGGACTACAGATACGCAGTATTTT
TRBJ1-5	NA	TRBV7-9	NA	CARIPGPEYSNQPQHF	TGTGCCAGAATTCCGGGACCCGAGTATAGCAATCAGCCCCAGCATTTT
TRBJ2-3	NA	TRBV27	NA	CASSPRNRGDTQYF	TGTGCCAGCAGTCCCCGCAATAGAGGCGATACGCAGTATTTT
TRBJ2-7	NA	TRBV5-1	TRBD1	CASRQGGNEQYF	TGCGCCAGCAGACAAGGGGGCAACGAGCAGTACTTC
TRBJ2-7	NA	TRBV28	TRBD1	CASRETGTGFYEQYF	TGTGCCAGCAGGGAGACCGGGACAGGGTTCTACGAGCAGTACTTC
TRBJ2-2	NA	TRBV28	TRBD2	CASSLFVRVAGDRTGELFF	TGTGCCAGCAGTTTATTCGTTCGAGTAGCGGGAGATCGCACCGGGGAGCTGTTTTTT
TRBJ2-7	NA	TRBV29-1	TRBD1	CSVRDRISYEQYF	TGCAGCGTCCGGGACAGGATCTCCTACGAGCAGTACTTC
TRBJ1-4	NA	TRBV13	TRBD1	CASSSRDRGYVNEKLFF	TGTGCCAGCAGCTCCCGGGACAGGGGCTATGTTAATGAAAAACTGTTTTTT
TRBJ2-5	NA	TRBV11-1	TRBD1	CASSSGQNQETQYF	TGTGCCAGCAGCTCGGGACAGAACCAAGAGACCCAGTACTTC
TRBJ1-1	NA	TRBV28	NA	CASSPTRGTEAFF	TGTGCCAGCAGTCCCACCCGAGGCACTGAAGCTTTCTTT
TRBJ2-1	NA	TRBV27	TRBD2	CASSLEGGLAIGEQFF	TGTGCCAGCAGTTTAGAAGGTGGACTAGCGATCGGTGAGCAGTTCTTC
TRBJ2-7	NA	TRBV27	NA	CASSPYRLATSSYEQYF	TGTGCCAGCAGTCCATACCGCCTGGCTACGAGCTCCTACGAGCAGTACTTC
TRBJ2-1	NA	TRBV27	TRBD2	CASSTSVHEQFF	TGTGCCAGCAGTACTAGCGTTCATGAGCAGTTCTTC
TRBJ2-7	once	TRBV7-9	NA	CASSPMLRTGDEQYF	TGTGCCAGCAGCCCGATGTTGAGGACGGGGGACGAGCAGTACTTC
TRBJ2-7	once	TRBV19	NA	CASSAGDISYEQYF	TGTGCCAGTAGTGCCGGGGACATTTCCTACGAGCAGTACTTC
TRBJ1-2	NA	TRBV9	NA	CASRSYYGYTF	TGTGCCAGCAGATCGTACTATGGCTACACCTTC
TRBJ2-7	NA	TRBV27	NA	CASSFLPRGLAGQSYEQYF	TGTGCCAGCAGTTTTCTTCCCAGGGGGCTAGCGGGACAGAGTTACGAGCAGTACTTC
TRBJ1-4	NA	TRBV18	NA	CASSPDRWANEKLFF	TGTGCCAGCTCACCAGACAGGTGGGCTAATGAAAAACTGTTTTTT
TRBJ2-7	NA	TRBV7-8	TRBD2	CASSAGGLAGWREQYF	TGTGCCAGCAGCGCTGGGGGACTAGCGGGATGGCGCGAGCAGTACTTC
TRBJ2-7	NA	TRBV27	TRBD2	CASSFLGTSGSPYEQYF	TGTGCCAGCAGTTTTCTCGGGACTAGCGGGAGTCCCTACGAGCAGTACTTC
TRBJ1-2	NA	TRBV4-2	NA	CASSRPNYGYTF	TGTGCCAGCAGCCGCCCTAACTATGGCTACACCTTC